The 26 T cell receptor beta chains below were found in one sample sequenced in a study of shared T cell receptors in the human thymus. The assay was immunoSEQ multiplex PCR, and TCRdb's table has in-frame clones only and misses some. The repertoire includes hundreds of thousands of clones, about 87% of them detected once, and about 0.0094% sits in the top ten. These records were also assigned to another study, of human thymus T cells.

The sequenced sample was thymocytes. The receptors come from a boy under three years old with a congenital heart defect.

CDR3 DNA: TGTGCCAGCAGACCTACCGGGACTCCCTACCAAGAGACCCAGTACTTC. Translation: CASRPTGTPYQETQYF. This chain links TRBV6-6 with TRBJ2-5, with a possible D match to TRBD2 (6 bases). Germline loops: CDR1 MNHNY, CDR2 SVGAGI (reference sequence). V was pared by 6 bases and J by 0 bases, with 17 bases between. There are 16 residues in the CDR3.

The V call is TRBV18, the J call TRBJ2-1; the D gene is possibly TRBD2 (5 bases). Trimming stripped 3 bases from V and 3 bases from J, with 9 bases between. The CDR3 sequence is 14 residues long. CDR1 is KGHSH and CDR2 is LQKENI in the germline V gene. DNA of the CDR3: TGTGCCAGCTCACCGCTCCGGGACTACAATGAGCAGTTCTTC. Its translation: CASSPLRDYNEQFF.

The rearrangement uses TRBV23-1 and TRBJ1-6; the match to TRBD1 covers 7 bases. TRBV23-1 is identified as an open reading frame with a role that is uncertain. The V and J ends lost 7 bases and 0 bases, in that order; junction bases with no gene match: 18. This CDR3 comprises 20 residues. The CDR3 region is CASTQSPTGVTSSYNSPLHF. The CDR3 coding sequence is TGCGCCAGCACCCAATCCCCCACAGGGGTCACGAGCTCCTATAATTCACCCCTCCACTTT.

The chain combines TRBV20-1 with TRBJ1-2; D is perhaps TRBD1 (6 bases). Germline CDR1 reads DFQATT; CDR2 reads SNEGSKA (reference sequence). The length of the CDR3 is 11 residues. With 5 bases removed from V and 4 bases from J, the gap between germline ends came to 8 bases. CDR3 sequence: CSAQGSYGYTF. The CDR3 DNA reads TGCAGTGCTCAGGGGTCCTATGGCTACACCTTC.

V and J are TRBV2 and TRBJ2-1; 16 bases match TRBD2. The CDR3 sequence is 15 residues long. The V segment lost 9 bases and the J segment 15 bases; nucleotides outside the gene matches: 14. Germline CDR1 and CDR2: SNHLY and FYNNEI. The CDR3 sequence is CARGRGTSGGVGLFF. The CDR3 nucleotides are TGTGCCAGGGGGAGGGGGACTAGCGGGGGGGTAGGGTTGTTCTTC.

The gene calls are TRBV28 and TRBJ1-2; 8 nucleotides align to TRBD1. Germline CDR1 and CDR2: MDHEN and SYDVKM. V dropped 6 bases and J dropped 7; count of bases not matched to a gene: 10. The CDR3 sequence is 14 residues long. As DNA, the CDR3 is TGTGCCAGCAGCCAAGACGGACAGGGCTTTGGCTACACCTTC. This gives the protein CASSQDGQGFGYTF.

The chain links TRBV11-2 to TRBJ2-5; perhaps TRBD2 as D (5 bases). The CDR3 sequence is 14 residues long. V was shortened by 1 base and J by 3 bases, with 9 bases between the two germline ends. Germline V gene data show CDR1 as SGHAT and CDR2 as FQNNGV. The CDR3 sequence is CASSLVLAKETQYF. CDR3 in DNA: TGTGCCAGCAGCTTAGTTCTAGCTAAAGAGACCCAGTACTTC.

The chain couples TRBV4-3 to TRBJ1-1; D may be TRBD1 (5 bases). This CDR3 comprises 14 residues. Germline V gene sequence: CDR1 LGHNA, CDR2 YSLEER. Trimming took 2 bases from V and 5 from J, leaving 12 bases between them. DNA for the CDR3: TGCGCCAGCAGCCAATGGCCTCGGGGGACTGAAGCTTTCTTT. Translating it yields CASSQWPRGTEAFF.

This clone was counted a single time. The rearrangement links TRBV7-2 to TRBJ2-7; D not resolved. V was trimmed by 1 base and J by 4 bases, leaving 11 bases between them. This CDR3 has 14 residues. Germline V gives CDR1 SGHTA, CDR2 FQGNSA. The DNA of the CDR3 is TGTGCCAGCAGCTTAGAGCGAAAATTTTACGAGCAGTACTTC. The encoded protein is CASSLERKFYEQYF.

The chain combines TRBV4-1 with TRBJ2-7, with TRBD2 as a possible D gene (7 bases). The V end was cut by 5 bases, the J end by 4 bases, with 21 bases between. CDR1 and CDR2 (germline): MGHRA, YSYEKL. This CDR3 has 16 amino acids. In DNA form, the CDR3 reads TGCGCCAGCAGCTCGGATCCGGGGGGCAGTGGGTACGAGCAGTACTTC. Translated, it gives CASSSDPGGSGYEQYF.

With respect to this clone: Other DNA sequences within the sample encode an identical CDR3. CDR3 sequence (DNA): TGTGCCAGCAGCTTGGGGGGGGGTGGCTACACCTTC. It specifies CASSLGGGGYTF. The chain has TRBV5-4 and TRBJ1-2, with D perhaps matching TRBD1 (5 bases). Germline CDR1 and CDR2: SGHNT and YYREEE (reference sequence). V was cut by 0 bases and J by 7 bases, with 7 bases left in between. The CDR3 loop spans 12 amino acids. The complete variable domain, with remaining parts taken from reference TRBV5-4 and TRBJ1-2, reads ETGVTQSPTHLIKTRGQQVTLRCSSQSGHNTVSWYQQALGQGPQFIFQYYREEENGRGNFPPRFSGLQFPNYSSELNVNALELDDSALYLCASSLGGGGYTFGSGTRLTVV.

The chain recombines TRBV6-5 with TRBJ1-1; D remains ambiguous. CDR3 length: 13 residues. The germline V gene encodes CDR1 MNHEY and CDR2 SVGAGI. With 6 bases removed from V and 0 bases from J, the gap between germline ends came to 8 bases. The CDR3 is CASRGLMNTEAFF. CDR3 nucleotide sequence: TGTGCCAGCAGGGGCTTGATGAACACTGAAGCTTTCTTT.

The gene calls are TRBV5-4 and TRBJ2-3; 12 nucleotides agree with TRBD2. V shed 0 bases, J shed 0 bases, and the junction held 5 bases outside the gene matches. CDR1 and CDR2 from the germline V gene are SGHNT and YYREEE (reference sequence). The CDR3 contains 18 residues. CDR3 nucleotides: TGTGCCAGCAGCTTGGGCCTAGCGGGGGGGCATAGCACAGATACGCAGTATTTT. It specifies CASSLGLAGGHSTDTQYF.

In its sample, this clone was seen a few times. This same CDR3 is encoded by further DNA sequences in the sample. In nucleotides, the CDR3 is TGTGCCAGCAGCTTGGGACAGGGAAGTCAGCCCCAGCATTTT. Protein product: CASSLGQGSQPQHF. J is TRBJ1-5 and V is TRBV5-6, with 7 positions matching TRBD1. The CDR3 is made up of 14 amino acids. Trimming at V came to 0 bases and at J to 6 bases, leaving 3 bases not matched to a gene. CDR1 and CDR2 from the germline V gene are SGHDT and YYEEEE.

This sequence joins TRBV29-1 and TRBJ1-5, with TRBD1 matching over 8 bases. Germline lookup yields CDR1 SQVTM and CDR2 ANQGSEA. This CDR3 region has 14 residues. V gave up 6 bases and J gave up 0 bases; unmatched junction bases: 4. The CDR3 loop reads CSVTGGDSNQPQHF. Written as DNA, the CDR3 is TGCAGCGTAACAGGGGGGGATAGCAATCAGCCCCAGCATTTT. Looking up the rest from reference TRBV29-1 and TRBJ1-5 gives the full variable domain: SAVISQKPSRDICQRGTSLTIQCQVDSQVTMMFWYRQQPGQSLTLIATANQGSEATYESGFVIDKFPISRPNLTFSTLTVSNMSPEDSSIYLCSVTGGDSNQPQHFGDGTRLSIL.

The V gene is TRBV4-3, the J gene TRBJ1-3; a weak D match, TRBD1 (5 bases). V dropped 1 base and J dropped 4 bases, with 14 bases sitting between them. The CDR3 totals 16 residues. CDR1 is LGHNA and CDR2 is YSLEER in the germline V gene. In DNA form, the CDR3 reads TGCGCCAGCAGCCAAGTAGCGGGGCAGGACGGAAACACCATATATTTT. It is translated as CASSQVAGQDGNTIYF.

The chain is built from TRBV14 and TRBJ2-1, with a tentative D call TRBD2 (6 bases). V lost 4 bases and J 6 bases, leaving 19 bases between the germline ends. From germline, CDR1 is SGHDN and CDR2 FVKESK. The CDR3 covers 16 residues. Here the CDR3 DNA reads TGTGCCAGCAGCCCTTACCCCGGGACTGGGGGCAATGAGCAGTTCTTC. Residues: CASSPYPGTGGNEQFF.

The genes are TRBV29-1 and TRBJ2-6, with 9 bases fitting TRBD1. There are 16 residues in the CDR3. CDR1 is SQVTM and CDR2 is ANQGSEA in the germline V gene. Unmatched junction bases numbered 4, after V lost 4 bases and J lost 0 bases. The CDR3, as DNA: TGCAGCGTTGTGGACAGGGGACCCTCTGGGGCCAACGTCCTGACTTTC. Its translation: CSVVDRGPSGANVLTF. The variable domain in full, with the rest retrieved from reference TRBV29-1 and TRBJ2-6, is SAVISQKPSRDICQRGTSLTIQCQVDSQVTMMFWYRQQPGQSLTLIATANQGSEATYESGFVIDKFPISRPNLTFSTLTVSNMSPEDSSIYLCSVVDRGPSGANVLTFGAGSRLTVL.

The chain recombines TRBV18 with TRBJ2-1, with 8 bases identical to TRBD1. CDR1 and CDR2 (germline): KGHSH, LQKENI. V gave up 3 bases and J gave up 6 bases; unmatched junction bases: 4. The CDR3 extends over 14 amino acids. The CDR3 DNA sequence: TGTGCCAGCTCACCCCGAGGACAGGGCAATGAGCAGTTCTTC. Translated: CASSPRGQGNEQFF. The complete variable domain, with remaining parts taken from reference TRBV18 and TRBJ2-1, reads NAGVMQNPRHLVRRRGQEARLRCSPMKGHSHVYWYRQLPEEGLKFMVYLQKENIIDESGMPKERFSAEFPKEGPSILRIQQVVRGDSAAYFCASSPRGQGNEQFFGPGTRLTVL.

The V gene is TRBV28, the J gene TRBJ1-6; TRBD1 matches at 7 bases. Germline trimming cut 5 bases from V and 7 bases from J; bases unmatched to any gene: 11. The CDR3 spans 16 residues. Germline lookup yields CDR1 MDHEN and CDR2 SYDVKM. The CDR3: CASSPGTTGWNSPLHF. The CDR3 DNA reads as TGTGCCAGCAGTCCAGGAACGACAGGGTGGAATTCACCCCTCCACTTT.

On this clone: In the same sample, other DNA sequences code for this CDR3. This sequence joins TRBV30 and TRBJ1-6; 7 bases agree with TRBD1. This CDR3 comprises 14 residues. CDR1 is GTSNPN, CDR2 SVGIG, per germline (reference sequence). J was trimmed by 11 bases and V by 2 bases; bases with no gene match: 9. The chain's CDR3 is CAWSLPQGEPPLHF. CDR3 bases: TGTGCCTGGAGTCTCCCCCAGGGGGAGCCACCCCTCCACTTT.

The CDR3 region is CASSRAGQDTEAFF. In nucleotides, the CDR3 is TGTGCCAGCAGTAGAGCGGGACAGGACACTGAAGCTTTCTTT. The chain uses TRBV27 and TRBJ1-1; 8 positions agree with TRBD1. Germline CDR1 MNHEY, CDR2 SMNVEV (reference sequence). The CDR3 covers 14 residues. V was clipped by 5 bases and J by 3 bases; unmatched bases: 5.

The rearrangement joins TRBV28 to TRBJ1-4, with 8 bases aligning to TRBD1. This CDR3 comprises 17 residues. Germline V gives CDR1 MDHEN, CDR2 SYDVKM. V shed 3 bases and J 7 bases; nucleotides not matched to a gene: 13. CDR3: CASSLVVKGTGGEKLFF. CDR3 sequence (DNA): TGTGCCAGCAGTTTGGTCGTGAAAGGGACAGGTGGTGAAAAACTGTTTTTT.

The rearrangement joins TRBV2 to TRBJ1-5; 8 bases are shared with TRBD1. The junction had 20 bases not matched to a gene; V was cut back by 6 bases and J by 7 bases. The CDR3 spans 18 residues. Germline CDR1 reads SNHLY; CDR2 reads FYNNEI. CDR3 sequence: CASRSEPGQEVPGQPQHF. The CDR3 region has the DNA TGTGCCAGCAGATCTGAACCGGGACAGGAGGTTCCCGGGCAGCCCCAGCATTTT.

J is TRBJ1-5 and V is TRBV28, with TRBD1 matching 12 bases. The length of the CDR3 is 17 residues. V was clipped by 8 bases and J by 4 bases; unmatched bases: 12. In germline, CDR1 is MDHEN, CDR2 SYDVKM. CDR3 DNA sequence: TGTGCCAGCCACCACCGGGACAGGGGGCCTTCAAATCAGCCCCAGCATTTT. Amino acids: CASHHRDRGPSNQPQHF.

V gene TRBV19 combines with J gene TRBJ2-7; 9 bases fit TRBD1. The CDR3 runs to 13 residues. The ends lost 4 bases at V and 7 bases at J; junction bases unmatched: 5. The germline gives CDR1 LNHDA, CDR2 SQIVND (reference sequence). In DNA, the CDR3 is TGTGCCAGTAGTAGGGACAGGGAAAGTGAGCAGTACTTC. Translation: CASSRDRESEQYF.